The subject of this entry is one TCR beta chain. This sample is part of a study of Graves' ophthalmopathy and Graves' hyperthyroidism. Investigators amplified TCR beta CDR3 regions from RNA transcripts. The workflow started with a first-round RT-PCR run with HTBI primers and then moved on to a second-round multiplex PCR. TCRdb reprocessed the multiplex PCR reads via MiXCR and lists one record per CDR3 protein. Of hundreds of thousands of distinct CDR3 sequences in the sample, less than 55% were seen once. The material sequenced was peripheral blood. The TCR sequence derives from an adult man with Graves' ophthalmopathy.

The CDR3 sequence: CASRQGAEGSPQHF. The DNA for the CDR3 is TGTGCCAGCAGGCAGGGTGCGGAGGGTTCCCCCCAGCATTTT. The chain recombines TRBV6-6 with TRBJ1-5, with D perhaps matching TRBD1 (5 bases). This CDR3 has 14 amino acids. V was shortened by 6 bases and J by 10 bases, with 19 bases between the two germline ends. CDR1 and CDR2 (germline): MNHNY, SVGAGI (reference sequence).